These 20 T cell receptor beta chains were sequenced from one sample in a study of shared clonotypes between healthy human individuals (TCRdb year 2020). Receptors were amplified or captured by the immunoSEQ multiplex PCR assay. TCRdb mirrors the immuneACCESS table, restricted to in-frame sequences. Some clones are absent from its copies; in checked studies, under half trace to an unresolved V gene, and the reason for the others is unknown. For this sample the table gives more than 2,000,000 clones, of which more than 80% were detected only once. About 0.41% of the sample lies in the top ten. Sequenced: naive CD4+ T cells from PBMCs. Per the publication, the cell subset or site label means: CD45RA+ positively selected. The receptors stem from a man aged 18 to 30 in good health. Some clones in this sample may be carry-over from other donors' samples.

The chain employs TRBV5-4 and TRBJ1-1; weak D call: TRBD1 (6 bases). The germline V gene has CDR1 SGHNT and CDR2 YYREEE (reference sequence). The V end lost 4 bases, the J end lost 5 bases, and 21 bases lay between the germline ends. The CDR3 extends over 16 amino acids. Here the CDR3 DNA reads TGTGCCAGCAGCCCAGGCCGGGGGGCCGCTAGGACTGAAGCTTTCTTT. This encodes CASSPGRGAARTEAFF.

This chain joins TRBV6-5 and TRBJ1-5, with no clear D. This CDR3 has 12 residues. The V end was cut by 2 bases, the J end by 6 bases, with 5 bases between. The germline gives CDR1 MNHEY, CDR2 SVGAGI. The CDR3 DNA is TGTGCCAGCAGTTACATAGGTCAGCCCCAGCATTTT. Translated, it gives CASSYIGQPQHF.

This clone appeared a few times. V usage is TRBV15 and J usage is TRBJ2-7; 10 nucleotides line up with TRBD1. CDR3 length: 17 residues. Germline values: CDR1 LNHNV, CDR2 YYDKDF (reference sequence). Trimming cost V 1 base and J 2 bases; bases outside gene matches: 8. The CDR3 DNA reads TGTGCCACCAGCAGAGGAGGACCCGGACAGGGGGCCTACGAGCAGTACTTC. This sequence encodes CATSRGGPGQGAYEQYF. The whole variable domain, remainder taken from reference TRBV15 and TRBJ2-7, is DAMVIQNPRYQVTQFGKPVTLSCSQTLNHNVMYWYQQKSSQAPKLLFHYYDKDFNNEADTPDNFQSRRPNTSFCFLDIRSPGLGDTAMYLCATSRGGPGQGAYEQYFGPGTRLTVT.

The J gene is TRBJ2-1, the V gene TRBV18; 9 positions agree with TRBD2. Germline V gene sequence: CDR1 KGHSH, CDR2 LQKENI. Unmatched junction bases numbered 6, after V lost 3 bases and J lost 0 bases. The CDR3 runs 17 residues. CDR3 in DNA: TGTGCCAGCTCACCTGGGACTAGCAGGAGCTCCTACAATGAGCAGTTCTTC. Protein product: CASSPGTSRSSYNEQFF.

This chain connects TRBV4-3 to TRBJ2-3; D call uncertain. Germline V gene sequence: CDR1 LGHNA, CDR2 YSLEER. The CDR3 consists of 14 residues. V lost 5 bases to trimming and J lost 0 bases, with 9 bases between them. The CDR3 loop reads CASSSHDSTDTQYF. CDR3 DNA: TGCGCCAGCAGCTCACATGACAGCACAGATACGCAGTATTTT.

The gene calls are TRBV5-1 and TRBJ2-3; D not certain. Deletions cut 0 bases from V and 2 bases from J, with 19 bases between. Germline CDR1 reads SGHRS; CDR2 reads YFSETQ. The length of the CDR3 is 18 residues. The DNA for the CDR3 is TGCGCCAGCAGCTTGGCCCCCCGCCAGGCAGGAGTCACAGATACGCAGTATTTT. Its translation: CASSLAPRQAGVTDTQYF.

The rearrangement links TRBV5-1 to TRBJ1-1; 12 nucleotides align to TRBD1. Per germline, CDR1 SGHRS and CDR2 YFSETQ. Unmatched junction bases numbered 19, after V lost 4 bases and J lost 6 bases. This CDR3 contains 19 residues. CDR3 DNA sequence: TGCGCCAGCAGCGGGTACGGGACAGGGGGCGCGGGCCCGAGGGCTGAAGCTTTCTTT. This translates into CASSGYGTGGAGPRAEAFF.

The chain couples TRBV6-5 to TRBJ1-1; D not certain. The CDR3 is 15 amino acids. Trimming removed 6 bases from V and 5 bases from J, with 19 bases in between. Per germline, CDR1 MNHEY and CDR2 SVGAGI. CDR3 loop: CASSDPRAVGTEAFF. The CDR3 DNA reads TGTGCCAGCAGCGACCCCCGCGCGGTAGGGACTGAAGCTTTCTTT.

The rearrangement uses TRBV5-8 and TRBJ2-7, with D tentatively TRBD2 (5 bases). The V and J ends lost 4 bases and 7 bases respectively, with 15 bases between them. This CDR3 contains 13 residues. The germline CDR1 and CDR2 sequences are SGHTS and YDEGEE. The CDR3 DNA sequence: TGTGCCAGCAGCAGGAGGCCCCTCGGAGAGCAGTACTTC. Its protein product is CASSRRPLGEQYF.

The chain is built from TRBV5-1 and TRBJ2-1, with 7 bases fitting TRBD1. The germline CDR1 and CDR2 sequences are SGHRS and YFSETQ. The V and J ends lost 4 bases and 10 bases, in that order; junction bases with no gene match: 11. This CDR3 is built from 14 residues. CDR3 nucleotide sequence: TGCGCCAGCAGCCCTGGAGAGGGGGCTCGGGAGCAGTTCTTC. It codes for CASSPGEGAREQFF.

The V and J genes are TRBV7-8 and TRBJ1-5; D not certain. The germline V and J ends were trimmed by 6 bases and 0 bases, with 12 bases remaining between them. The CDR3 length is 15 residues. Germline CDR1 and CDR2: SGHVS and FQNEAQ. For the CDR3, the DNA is TGTGCCAGCAGTTCTAGGCCGGCTAGCAATCAGCCCCAGCATTTT. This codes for CASSSRPASNQPQHF.

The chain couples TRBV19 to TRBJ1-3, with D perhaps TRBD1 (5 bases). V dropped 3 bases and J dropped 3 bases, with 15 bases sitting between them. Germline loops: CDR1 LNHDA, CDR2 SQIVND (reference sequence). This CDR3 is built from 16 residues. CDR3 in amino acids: CASSMGQGRGGNTIYF. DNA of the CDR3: TGTGCCAGTAGTATGGGGCAGGGAAGAGGTGGAAACACCATATATTTT.

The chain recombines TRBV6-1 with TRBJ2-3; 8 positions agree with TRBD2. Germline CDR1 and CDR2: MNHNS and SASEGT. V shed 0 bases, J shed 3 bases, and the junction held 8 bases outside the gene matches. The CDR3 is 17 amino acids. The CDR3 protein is CASSEAERGILTDTQYF. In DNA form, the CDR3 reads TGTGCCAGCAGTGAAGCTGAGCGGGGGATTCTAACAGATACGCAGTATTTT.

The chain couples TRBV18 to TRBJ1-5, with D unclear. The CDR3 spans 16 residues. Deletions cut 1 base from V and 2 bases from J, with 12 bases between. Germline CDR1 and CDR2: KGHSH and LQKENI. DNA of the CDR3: TGTGCCAGCTCACCACGGGTCGGGAGTGGCAATCAGCCCCAGCATTTT. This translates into CASSPRVGSGNQPQHF. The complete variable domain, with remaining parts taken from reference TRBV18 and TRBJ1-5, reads NAGVMQNPRHLVRRRGQEARLRCSPMKGHSHVYWYRQLPEEGLKFMVYLQKENIIDESGMPKERFSAEFPKEGPSILRIQQVVRGDSAAYFCASSPRVGSGNQPQHFGDGTRLSIL.

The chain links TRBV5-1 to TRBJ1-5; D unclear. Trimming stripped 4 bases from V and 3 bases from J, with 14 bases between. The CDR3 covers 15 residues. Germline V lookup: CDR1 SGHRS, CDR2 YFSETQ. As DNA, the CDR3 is TGCGCCAGCAGCATGGACGGGATCCCCAATCAGCCCCAGCATTTT. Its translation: CASSMDGIPNQPQHF.

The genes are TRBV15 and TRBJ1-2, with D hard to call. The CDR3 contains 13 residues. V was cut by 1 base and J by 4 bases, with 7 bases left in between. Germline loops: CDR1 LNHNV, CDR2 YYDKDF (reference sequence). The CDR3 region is CATSRGEFYGYTF. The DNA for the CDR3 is TGTGCCACCAGCAGAGGGGAATTCTATGGCTACACCTTC.

The CDR3 reads CAISQGSGNTIYF. CDR3 coding DNA: TGTGCCATTTCGCAGGGCTCTGGAAACACCATATATTTT. The chain is built from TRBV10-3 and TRBJ1-3, with D possibly matching TRBD1 (5 bases). V dropped 9 bases and J dropped 0 bases, with 9 bases sitting between them. Germline CDR1 is ENHRY and CDR2 is SYGVKD. The CDR3 is 13 amino acids.

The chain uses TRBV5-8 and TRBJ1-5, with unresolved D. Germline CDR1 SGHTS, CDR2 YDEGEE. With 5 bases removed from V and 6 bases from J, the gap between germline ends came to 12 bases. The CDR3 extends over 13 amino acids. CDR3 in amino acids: CASRAGLGQPQHF. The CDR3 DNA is TGTGCCAGCAGGGCGGGGTTGGGTCAGCCCCAGCATTTT.

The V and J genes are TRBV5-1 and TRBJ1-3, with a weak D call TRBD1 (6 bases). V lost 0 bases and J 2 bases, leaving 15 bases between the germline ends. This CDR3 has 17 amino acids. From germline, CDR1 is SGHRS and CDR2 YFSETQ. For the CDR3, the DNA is TGCGCCAGCAGCTTGGGGTCACGAGCAGGGGCTGGAAACACCATATATTTT. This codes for CASSLGSRAGAGNTIYF. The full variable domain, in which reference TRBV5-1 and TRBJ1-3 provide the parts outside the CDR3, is KAGVTQTPRYLIKTRGQQVTLSCSPISGHRSVSWYQQTPGQGLQFLFEYFSETQRNKGNFPGRFSGRQFSNSRSEMNVSTLELGDSALYLCASSLGSRAGAGNTIYFGEGSWLTVV.

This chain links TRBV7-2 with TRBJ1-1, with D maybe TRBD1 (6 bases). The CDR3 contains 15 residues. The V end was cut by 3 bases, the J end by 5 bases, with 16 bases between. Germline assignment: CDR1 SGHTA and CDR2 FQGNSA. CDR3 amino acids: CASSLLTGGGTEAFF. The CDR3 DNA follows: TGTGCCAGCAGCTTGCTGACAGGAGGAGGGACTGAAGCTTTCTTT.